The 9 T cell receptor beta chains below were found in one sample sequenced in a study of spatial heterogeneity in lung cancer. TCRdb itself ran the 5' RACE reads through MiXCR, one entry per CDR3 protein. The table has under 35,000 distinct CDR3 sequences, about 5.2% seen once. Time point meaning: blood at routine non-recurrence follow-up after resection. Sequencing was performed on PBMCs, taken at follow-up. Receptor source: a female donor with early-stage non-small cell lung cancer.

The sample holds many counts of this clonotype. The chain combines TRBV6-5 with TRBJ2-7; D gene unclear. The germline V gene has CDR1 MNHEY and CDR2 SVGAGI. The CDR3 has 16 residues. Trimming shortened V by 0 bases and J by 1 base, and 13 bases separated the two germline ends. CDR3 sequence: CASSYSRISSSYEQYF. CDR3 nucleotides: TGTGCCAGCAGTTACTCTCGGATCTCTTCATCCTACGAGCAGTACTTC.

This clonotype occurred many times. The chain combines TRBV6-2 or TRBV6-3 with TRBJ2-2; no clear D gene. The CDR3 extends over 11 amino acids. CDR1 is MNHEY, CDR2 SVGEGT, per germline. Between the trimmed V and J ends, which lost 4 bases and 7 bases, there was a span of 4 bases. CDR3 amino acids: CASSLIGELFF. In DNA, the CDR3 is TGTGCCAGCAGTTTGATCGGGGAGCTGTTTTTT.

There are many counts of this clonotype. The genes are TRBV28 and TRBJ1-2; D possibly corresponds to TRBD1 (5 bases). V lost 5 bases to trimming and J lost 5 bases, with 9 bases between them. Germline CDR1 is MDHEN and CDR2 is SYDVKM. The CDR3 runs 12 residues. The CDR3 sequence is CASSPGGYGYTF. CDR3 DNA: TGTGCCAGCAGTCCCGGGGGATATGGCTACACCTTC.

Ten or more counts support this clonotype. The chain is built from TRBV5-1 and TRBJ2-5; no firm D call. Trimming took 0 bases from V and 1 from J, leaving 13 bases between them. The CDR3 consists of 16 residues. Germline loops: CDR1 SGHRS, CDR2 YFSETQ. CDR3: CASSLGYSNLQETQYF. In DNA form, the CDR3 reads TGCGCCAGCAGCTTGGGGTACAGTAATCTCCAAGAGACCCAGTACTTC.

The table lists this clonotype with many counts. J is TRBJ2-5 and V is TRBV7-2; TRBD2 agrees at 13 bases. After removal of 5 bases from V and 4 bases from J, the junction contained 4 bases not matched to a gene. Germline V gives CDR1 SGHTA, CDR2 FQGNSA. The CDR3 contains 15 residues. The DNA for the CDR3 is TGTGCCAGCAGCCGGACTAGCGGGAGAGGAGAGACCCAGTACTTC. Amino acids: CASSRTSGRGETQYF.

This clonotype was seen at least ten times. The gene calls are TRBV7-2 and TRBJ1-2; D is unclear. This CDR3 contains 13 residues. V lost 6 bases to trimming and J lost 8 bases, with 16 bases between them. Per germline, CDR1 SGHTA and CDR2 FQGNSA. The CDR3 loop is CASRATAAEGYTF. The CDR3 region has the DNA TGTGCCAGCAGAGCGACTGCGGCGGAAGGCTACACCTTC.

This clonotype was seen many times. The genes are TRBV29-1 and TRBJ2-1, with D hard to call. The germline V gene encodes CDR1 SQVTM and CDR2 ANQGSEA. Trimming stripped 0 bases from V and 8 bases from J, with 14 bases between. This CDR3 has 14 amino acids. CDR3 sequence: CSVEDPSNDDEQFF. The CDR3 region has the DNA TGCAGCGTTGAAGATCCCAGCAATGACGATGAGCAGTTCTTC.

This clonotype was recorded at least ten times. The CDR3: CASSSAGNQPQHF. In DNA, the CDR3 is TGTGCCAGCAGTTCGGCCGGGAATCAGCCCCAGCATTTT. The chain joins TRBV27 to TRBJ1-5; D not resolved. From germline, CDR1 is MNHEY and CDR2 SMNVEV (reference sequence). Trimming stripped 4 bases from V and 4 bases from J, with 8 bases between. The CDR3 runs to 13 residues.

The sample holds many counts of this clonotype. This sequence joins TRBV5-1 and TRBJ2-3; 14 nucleotides agree with TRBD2. There are 17 residues in the CDR3. The germline V gene encodes CDR1 SGHRS and CDR2 YFSETQ. Trimming took 0 bases from V and 2 from J; bases not matched to a gene: 2. The CDR3 spells CASSLGTSGGYTDTQYF. DNA of the CDR3: TGCGCCAGCAGCTTGGGGACTAGCGGGGGGTACACAGATACGCAGTATTTT.